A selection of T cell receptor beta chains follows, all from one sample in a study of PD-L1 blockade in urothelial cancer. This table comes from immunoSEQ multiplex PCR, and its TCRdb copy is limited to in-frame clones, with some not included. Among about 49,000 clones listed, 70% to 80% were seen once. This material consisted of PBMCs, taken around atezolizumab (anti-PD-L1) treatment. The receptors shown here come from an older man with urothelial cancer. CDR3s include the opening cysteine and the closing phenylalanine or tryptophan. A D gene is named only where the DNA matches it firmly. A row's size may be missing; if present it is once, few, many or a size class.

CASSPGDRSSYNEQFF TGCGCCAGCAGCCCGGGGGACAGATCCTCCTACAATGAGCAGTTCTTC TRBJ2-1 - TRBV5-1 16 -
CASSEWQGGNTGELFF TGTGCCAGCAGTGAATGGCAGGGCGGGAACACCGGGGAGCTGTTTTTT TRBJ2-2 - TRBV25-1 16 -
CATLTRTGDTGELFF TGTGCCACCCTCACTCGAACAGGGGACACCGGGGAGCTGTTTTTT TRBJ2-2 - TRBV10-3 15 TRBD1
CAISGTGNTEAFF TGTGCCATCAGTGGGACAGGGAACACTGAAGCTTTCTTT TRBJ1-1 - TRBV10-3 13 TRBD1
CASSVSQGTDTQYF TGTGCCAGCAGCGTATCCCAGGGAACAGATACGCAGTATTTT TRBJ2-3 - TRBV9 14 -
CASSSDREFRSTEAFF TGCGCCAGCAGCTCTGACAGGGAATTTCGAAGCACTGAAGCTTTCTTT TRBJ1-1 few TRBV5-1 16 TRBD1
CASSPQTGVLSGNTIYF TGTGCCAGCAGCCCACAGACAGGCGTTCTCTCTGGAAACACCATATATTTT TRBJ1-3 - TRBV7-2 17 -
CAWNADRELFHEQYF TGTGCCTGGAACGCGGACAGGGAGCTCTTCCACGAGCAGTACTTC TRBJ2-7 - TRBV30 15 TRBD1
CASSFQIAGGPETQYF TGTGCCAGCAGCTTCCAAATAGCGGGAGGGCCGGAGACCCAGTACTTC TRBJ2-5 - TRBV9 16 TRBD2
CASSPDVGGYNEQFF TGTGCCAGCAGTCCGGACGTGGGGGGTTACAATGAGCAGTTCTTC TRBJ2-1 - TRBV7-3 15 -
CASSSGHLNTGELFF TGTGCCAGCAGCTCGGGACATCTGAACACCGGGGAGCTGTTTTTT TRBJ2-2 few TRBV7-2 15 -
CAISDSGETQYF TGTGCCATCAGTGACTCCGGAGAGACCCAGTACTTC TRBJ2-5 - TRBV10-3 12 -
CASERSPNEQFF TGTGCCAGCGAGCGTTCACCCAATGAGCAGTTCTTC TRBJ2-1 - TRBV28 12 -
CASSDAGVLAKNIQYF TGTGCCAGCAGTGATGCGGGAGTACTAGCCAAAAACATTCAGTACTTC TRBJ2-4 - TRBV6-1 16 TRBD2
CAWSAADRTNTEAFF TGTGCCTGGAGTGCAGCGGACAGGACGAACACTGAAGCTTTCTTT TRBJ1-1 - TRBV30 15 TRBD1
CASTLGGVYGYTF TGTGCCAGCACCCTAGGGGGGGTTTATGGCTACACCTTC TRBJ1-2 once TRBV28 13 -
CASSPRTGTTDTQYF TGCGCCAGCAGCCCGCGGACAGGCACCACAGATACGCAGTATTTT TRBJ2-3 - TRBV5-1 15 TRBD1